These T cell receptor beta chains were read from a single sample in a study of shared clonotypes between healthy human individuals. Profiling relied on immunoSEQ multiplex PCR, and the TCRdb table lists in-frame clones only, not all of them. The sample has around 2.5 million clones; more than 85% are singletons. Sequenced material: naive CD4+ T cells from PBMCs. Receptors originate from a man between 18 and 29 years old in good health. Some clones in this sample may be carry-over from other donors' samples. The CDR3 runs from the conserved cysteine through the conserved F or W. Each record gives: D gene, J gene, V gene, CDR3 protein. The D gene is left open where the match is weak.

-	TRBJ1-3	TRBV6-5	CASSYSVSGGNTIYF
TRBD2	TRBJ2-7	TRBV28	CASSLTTTSGQPFYEQYF
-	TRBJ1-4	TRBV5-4	CASSFSGTMHVEKLFF
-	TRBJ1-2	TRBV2	CASSEGSGYGYTF
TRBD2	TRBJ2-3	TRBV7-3	CASSLQGPRERPRTSTDTQYF
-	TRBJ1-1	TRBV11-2	CASSVDQMEAFF
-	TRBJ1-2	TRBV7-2	CASSLTLTTNYGYTF
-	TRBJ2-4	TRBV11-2	CASSLESAGGNIQYF
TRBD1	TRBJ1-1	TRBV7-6	CASSRSPPTGVGTEAFF
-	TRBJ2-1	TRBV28	CASSFRSAGSYNEQFF
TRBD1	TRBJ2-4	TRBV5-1	CASSLTTGGAKNIQYF
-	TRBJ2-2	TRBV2	CASVGRSANTGELFF
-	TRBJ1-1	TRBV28	CASSLGWGAGPEAFF
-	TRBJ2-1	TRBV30	CAWSPRGHPLAYNEQFF
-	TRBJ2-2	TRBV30	CAWSVRAGELFF
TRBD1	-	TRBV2	CASSETEQGAYEQYF
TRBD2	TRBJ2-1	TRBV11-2	CASSPRASGSYEQFF
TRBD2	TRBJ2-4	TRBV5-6	CATLRRASGMGRNIQYF
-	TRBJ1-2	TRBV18	CASSPEGSYGYTF
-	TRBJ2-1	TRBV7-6	CASSLGRQGGISSYNEQFF
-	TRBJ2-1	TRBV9	CASSPRTTYNEQFF
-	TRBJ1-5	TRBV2	CASSEEEGYQPQHF
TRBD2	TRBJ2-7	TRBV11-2	CASSRILAGIPYEQYF
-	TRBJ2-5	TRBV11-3	CASRAGAEETQYF
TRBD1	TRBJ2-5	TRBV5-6	CASSTTGGLQTQYF
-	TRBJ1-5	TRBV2	CANFNDQPQHF
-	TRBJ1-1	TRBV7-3	CASSFLAGGTEAFF
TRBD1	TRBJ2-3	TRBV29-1	CSVLDPGQGTDTQYF
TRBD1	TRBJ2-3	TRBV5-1	CASSLDRHRGYGTDTQYF
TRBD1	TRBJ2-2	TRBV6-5	CASRWDRVVSGELFF
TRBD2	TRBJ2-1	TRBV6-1	CASSELAGVSYNEQFF
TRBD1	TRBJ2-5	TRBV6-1	CASGQGGVGETQYF
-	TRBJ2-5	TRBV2	CASSRAQETQYF
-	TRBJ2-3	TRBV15	CATSRDLTDTQYF
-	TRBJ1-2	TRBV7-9	CASSKGAGYGYTF
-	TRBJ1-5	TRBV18	CASSPGINQPQHF
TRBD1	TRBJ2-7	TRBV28	CASSQGTGRYEQYF
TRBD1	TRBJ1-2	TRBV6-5	CASRDRGWGGYTF
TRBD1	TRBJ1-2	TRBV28	CASTISGGDGYTF
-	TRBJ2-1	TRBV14	CASSQTRGEQFF
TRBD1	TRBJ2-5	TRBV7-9	CASSLQGAPGETQYF
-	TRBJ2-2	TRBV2	CASRRLGASTGELFF
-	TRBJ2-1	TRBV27	CASTGRGARTYEQFF
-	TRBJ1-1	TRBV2	CASSARDGTEAFF
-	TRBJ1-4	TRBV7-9	CASSLGSHNEKLFF
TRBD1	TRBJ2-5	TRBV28	CASSSTGEPQETQYF
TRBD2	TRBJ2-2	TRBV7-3	CASSLRPASGTGELFF
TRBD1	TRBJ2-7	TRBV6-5	CASSFLGGQGGYEQYF
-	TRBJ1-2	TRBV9	CASSAQGTDYGYTF
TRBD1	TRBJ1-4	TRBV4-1	CASSGRDRGNEKLFF
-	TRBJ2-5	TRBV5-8	CASTPFRGQETQYF
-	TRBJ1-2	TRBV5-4	CASSPAPSYGYTF
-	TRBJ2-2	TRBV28	CASSPSLTGLDTGELFF
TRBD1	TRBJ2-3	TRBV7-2	CASSLRGQGTDTQYF
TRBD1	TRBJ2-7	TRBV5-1	CASSLTGGGYEQYF
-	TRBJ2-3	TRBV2	CASSRSGTDTQYF
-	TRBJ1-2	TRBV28	CASSPVPQVGYTF
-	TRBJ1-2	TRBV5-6	CASSLGEGGYTF
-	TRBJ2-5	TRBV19	CASSEQETQYF